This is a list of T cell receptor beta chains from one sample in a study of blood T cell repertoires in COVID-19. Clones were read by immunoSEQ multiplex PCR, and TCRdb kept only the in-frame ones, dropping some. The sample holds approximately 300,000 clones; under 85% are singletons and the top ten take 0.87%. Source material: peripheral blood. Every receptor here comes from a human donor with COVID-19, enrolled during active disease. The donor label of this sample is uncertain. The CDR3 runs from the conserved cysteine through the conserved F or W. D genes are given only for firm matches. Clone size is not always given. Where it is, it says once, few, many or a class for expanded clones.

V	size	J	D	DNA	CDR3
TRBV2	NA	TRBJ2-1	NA	TGTGCCAGCAGTGGTCAGGGATCCTACAATGAGCAGTTCTTC	CASSGQGSYNEQFF
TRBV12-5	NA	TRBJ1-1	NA	TGTGCTAGTGGTTTGACTCGACAGAACACTGAAGCTTTCTTT	CASGLTRQNTEAFF
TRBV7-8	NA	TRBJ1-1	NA	TGTGCCAGCAGCATTACAGAGAACACTGAAGCTTTCTTT	CASSITENTEAFF
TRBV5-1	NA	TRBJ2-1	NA	TGCGCCAGCAACCTTCTTTCGGGGATCTCCTACAATGAGCAGTTCTTC	CASNLLSGISYNEQFF
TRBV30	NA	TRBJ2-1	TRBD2	TGTGCCTGGAGTCTCCACCCGGGACTAGCGGCCTACAATGAGCAGTTCTTC	CAWSLHPGLAAYNEQFF
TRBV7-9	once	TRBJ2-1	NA	TGTGCCAGCAGCCCGGATGCGGGATCGCAGTTCTTC	CASSPDAGSQFF
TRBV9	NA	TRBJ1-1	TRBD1	TGTGCCAGCAGCCCAAGGACAGGCATGAACACTGAAGCTTTCTTT	CASSPRTGMNTEAFF
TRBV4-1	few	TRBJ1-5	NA	TGCGCCAGCAGCCAAGTGGGAGGGGCTTTTCAGCCCCAGCATTTT	CASSQVGGAFQPQHF
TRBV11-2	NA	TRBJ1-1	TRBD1	TGTGCCAGCAGCCGTCAGACAGGGGGTACCACTGAAGCTTTCTTT	CASSRQTGGTTEAFF
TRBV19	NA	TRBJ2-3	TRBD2	TGTGCCAGTAGCATAGCGGGAGGAAGCACAGATACGCAGTATTTT	CASSIAGGSTDTQYF
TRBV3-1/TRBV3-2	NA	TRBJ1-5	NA	TGTGCCAGCAGCCAAGGCAGGGCCAATCAGCCCCAGCATTTT	CASSQGRANQPQHF
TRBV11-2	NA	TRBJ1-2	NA	TGTGCCAGCAGTTACGACAGCTATGGCTACACCTTC	CASSYDSYGYTF
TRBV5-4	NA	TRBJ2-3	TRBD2	TGTGCCAGCAGCTTGCCCCTAGCGGGAGTTAGCACAGATACGCAGTATTTT	CASSLPLAGVSTDTQYF
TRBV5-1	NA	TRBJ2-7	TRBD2	TGCGCCAGCAGCATGAGCGGGAGCGCGTCCTACGAGCAGTACTTC	CASSMSGSASYEQYF
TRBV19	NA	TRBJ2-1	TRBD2	TGTGCCAGTAGCGGGAGGGCCTCAAATGAGCAGTTCTTC	CASSGRASNEQFF
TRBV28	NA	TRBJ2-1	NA	TGTGCCAGCAGTCTCCCCAGCCCCGGGACTCACTCCTACAATGAGCAGTTCTTC	CASSLPSPGTHSYNEQFF
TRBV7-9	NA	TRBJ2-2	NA	TGTGCCAGCAGCTTAGCCGAGAGGCTCGGGGAGCTGTTTTTT	CASSLAERLGELFF
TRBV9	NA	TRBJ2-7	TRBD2	TGTGCCAGCAGCGTAGATTTAGGCCTAGCGGGAGCTGATGGGCAGTACTTC	CASSVDLGLAGADGQYF
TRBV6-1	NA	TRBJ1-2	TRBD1	TGTGCCAGCAGTGAGATGGGACAGACACCTATCTATGGCTACACCTTC	CASSEMGQTPIYGYTF
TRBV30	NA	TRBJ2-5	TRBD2	TGTGCCTGGAGTGTAAGACTAGCGGGAGGGGGGGAGACCCAGTACTTC	CAWSVRLAGGGETQYF
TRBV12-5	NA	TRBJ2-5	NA	TGTGCTAGTGGTTTGGGAGCGGTGTACCAAGAGACCCAGTACTTC	CASGLGAVYQETQYF
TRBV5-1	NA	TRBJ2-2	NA	TGCGCCAGCAGCTTCTCCTCCGGGACATATGCCGGGGAGCTGTTTTTT	CASSFSSGTYAGELFF
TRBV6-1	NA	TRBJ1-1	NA	TGTGCCAGCAGTGAAATAAGGAGTGAAGCTTTCTTT	CASSEIRSEAFF
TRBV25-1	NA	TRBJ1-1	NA	TGTGCCAGCAGCGGGTGGGACACTGAAGCTTTCTTT	CASSGWDTEAFF
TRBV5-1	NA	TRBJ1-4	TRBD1	TGCGCCAGCACCTCCGGGACAGGGGATGAAAAACTGTTTTTT	CASTSGTGDEKLFF
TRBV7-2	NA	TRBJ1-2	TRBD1	TGTGCCAGCAGCCTTAGACAGGGTGACGATGGCTACACCTTC	CASSLRQGDDGYTF
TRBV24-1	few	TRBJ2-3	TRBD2	TGTGCCACCAGTGATCCGACTAGCGGGAGACTTCCTAGCACAGATACGCAGTATTTT	CATSDPTSGRLPSTDTQYF
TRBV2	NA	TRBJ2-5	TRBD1	TGTGCCAGCACCGAACTTGGACAGGGCTTCCAAGAGACCCAGTACTTC	CASTELGQGFQETQYF
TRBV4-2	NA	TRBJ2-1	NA	TGTGCCAGCAGCCAAGGGCTAGCTTCTTCTGAGCAGTTCTTC	CASSQGLASSEQFF
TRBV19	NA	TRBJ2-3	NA	TGTGCCAGTACCCCTAGTCTGGCTAGTGAAGATACGCAGTATTTT	CASTPSLASEDTQYF
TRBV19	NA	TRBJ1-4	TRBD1	TGTGCCTCACGGGACAGGAGCCCGAATGAAAAACTGTTTTTT	CASRDRSPNEKLFF
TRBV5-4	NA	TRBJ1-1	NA	TGTGCCAGCAGCTTGGGTGGACAGCTAGAAGCTTTCTTT	CASSLGGQLEAFF
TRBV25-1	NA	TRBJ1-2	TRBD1	TGTGCCAGCAGTCCCTCCCGGACAGGGAATGGCTACACCTTC	CASSPSRTGNGYTF
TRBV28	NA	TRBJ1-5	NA	TGTGCCAGCAGTTGGGGGGGGACGAGCAATCAGCCCCAGCATTTT	CASSWGGTSNQPQHF